The 16 T cell receptor beta chains below all came from one sample that was sequenced in a study of T cells after yellow fever vaccination. From the 5' RACE reads, TCRdb called clonotypes with MiXCR, one entry per CDR3 protein. This sample has some 400,000 distinct CDR3 sequences; around 19% occur once, and the top ten carry 18%. The sample here was PBMCs, taken before the yellow fever booster vaccination. These receptors were obtained from a man younger than 30 who received the YFV17D yellow fever vaccine.

V and J are TRBV6-1 and TRBJ2-4; TRBD2 is a possible D gene (6 bases). Trimming stripped 7 bases from V and 8 bases from J, with 18 bases between. The CDR3 extends over 14 amino acids. Germline loops: CDR1 MNHNS, CDR2 SASEGT. The CDR3 reads CASTYSGARDIQYF. CDR3 sequence (DNA): TGTGCCAGCACCTATAGCGGAGCCAGGGACATTCAGTACTTC.

V gene TRBV5-5 combines with J gene TRBJ1-1, with 8 positions matching TRBD1. The CDR3 extends over 14 amino acids. V dropped 0 bases and J dropped 7; count of bases not matched to a gene: 5. From germline, CDR1 is SGHKS and CDR2 YYEKEE (reference sequence). CDR3 in amino acids: CASSLAGGGYEAFF. The CDR3 DNA follows: TGTGCCAGCAGCTTGGCAGGGGGCGGTTATGAAGCTTTCTTT. Full variable domain (remainder filled in from reference TRBV5-5 and TRBJ1-1): DAGVTQSPTHLIKTRGQQVTLRCSPISGHKSVSWYQQVLGQGPQFIFQYYEKEERGRGNFPDRFSARQFPNYSSELNVNALLLGDSALYLCASSLAGGGYEAFFGQGTRLTVV.

The chain uses TRBV21-1 and TRBJ1-6; no DNA check was done on the table's D call, TRBD1. TRBV21-1 is tagged as a pseudogene. This CDR3 comprises 16 residues. Written as DNA, the CDR3 is TGTGCCAGCAGCAAAGGGGGGTTGGCCCGGGTTTCACCCCTCCACTTT. Its protein product is CASSKGGLARVSPLHF.

Turning to this clonotype: Germline is not matched at one junction end, which may reflect a read error. The chain couples TRBV7-7 to TRBJ2-3; D is uncertain. The CDR3 runs 14 residues. Germline V gene data show CDR1 as SSHAT and CDR2 as FNYEAQ (reference sequence). CDR3 DNA: TGTGCTAGCAGCGCCCTGACGGGCCCAGATACGCAGTATTTT. Protein sequence: CASSALTGPDTQYF.

This clonotype came up a few times. The V gene is TRBV4-2, the J gene TRBJ2-1, with TRBD2 identical over 7 bases. The V gene's germline CDR1 is LGHNA and CDR2 YNFKEQ. This CDR3 contains 18 residues. Germline trimming cut 1 base from V and 1 base from J; bases unmatched to any gene: 10. The CDR3 sequence is CASSQGSSGGFSYNEQFF. CDR3 in DNA: TGTGCCAGCAGCCAAGGTTCTTCGGGGGGATTTTCCTACAATGAGCAGTTCTTC.

This clonotype has a single count. This chain uses TRBV6-5 with TRBJ1-6; 8 bases fit TRBD1. The CDR3 is 14 amino acids. The germline gives CDR1 MNHEY, CDR2 SVGAGI. V lost 5 bases to trimming and J lost 7 bases; unmatched junction nucleotides: 4. For the CDR3, the DNA is TGTGCCAGCAGTGGACAGGGACCAAATTCACCCCTCCACTTT. It yields the protein CASSGQGPNSPLHF.

This chain uses TRBV12-3 or TRBV12-4 with TRBJ2-3; 11 bases are shared with TRBD2. V lost 5 bases and J lost 2; bases outside the gene matches: 3. The CDR3 sequence is 15 residues long. The CDR3 DNA is TGTGCCAGCAGTCCTAGCGGGGGGACCACAGATACGCAGTATTTT. It specifies CASSPSGGTTDTQYF.

The chain employs TRBV6-5 and TRBJ2-5, with no clear D. The CDR3 has 12 residues. Germline CDR1 MNHEY, CDR2 SVGAGI. The V end lost 0 bases, the J end lost 7 bases, and 6 bases lay between the germline ends. CDR3 protein: CASSYSMGTQYF. The CDR3 DNA sequence: TGTGCCAGCAGTTACTCGATGGGGACCCAGTACTTC.

The J gene is TRBJ2-7, the V gene TRBV20-1, with 7 positions matching TRBD1. The CDR3 runs to 12 residues. Trimming removed 2 bases from V and 2 bases from J; junction bases left unmatched: 0. Germline V lookup: CDR1 DFQATT, CDR2 SNEGSKA (reference sequence). The CDR3 bases are TGCAGTGCTAGAAGGGGGCCCTACGAGCAGTACTTC. Protein sequence: CSARRGPYEQYF.

The chain employs TRBV5-6 and TRBJ1-1; 7 bases match TRBD1. The ends lost 4 bases at V and 6 bases at J; junction bases unmatched: 6. In germline, CDR1 is SGHDT, CDR2 YYEEEE. The CDR3 consists of 13 residues. The CDR3 nucleotides read TGTGCCAGCAGCGGGAGCAGGGGGGCTGAAGCTTTCTTT. This encodes CASSGSRGAEAFF.

The table lists this clonotype with a few counts. V is TRBV20-1 and J is TRBJ2-1, with D perhaps TRBD1 or TRBD2 (6 bases each). Trimming removed 0 bases from V and 3 bases from J, with 18 bases in between. The CDR3 length is 17 residues. CDR1 is DFQATT and CDR2 is SNEGSKA in the germline V gene (reference sequence). The CDR3 sequence: CSARDARRGALYNEQFF. The CDR3 DNA sequence: TGCAGTGCTAGAGATGCCCGGAGGGGGGCCCTCTACAATGAGCAGTTCTTC.

This clonotype turned up a few times. The V call is TRBV27, the J call TRBJ2-2; 9 positions match TRBD2. Germline V CDR1 and CDR2: MNHEY, SMNVEV (reference sequence). The CDR3 has 19 amino acids. Germline trimming cut 7 bases from V and 0 bases from J; bases unmatched to any gene: 15. DNA of the CDR3: TGTGCCAGCACCCCTCTGTTTAGCGGGGGCGCTCCGAACACCGGGGAGCTGTTTTTT. Translating it yields CASTPLFSGGAPNTGELFF.

This clonotype has just a few counts. The chain recombines TRBV18 with TRBJ1-1; D perhaps matches TRBD1 (5 bases). Trimming cost V 10 bases and J 2 bases, with 14 bases left between them. Per the germline V gene, CDR1 is KGHSH and CDR2 is LQKENI. This CDR3 has 13 residues. Here the CDR3 reads CATLFGGNTEAFF. In nucleotides, the CDR3 is TGTGCCACACTTTTCGGGGGTAACACTGAAGCTTTCTTT. The whole variable domain, remainder taken from reference TRBV18 and TRBJ1-1, is NAGVMQNPRHLVRRRGQEARLRCSPMKGHSHVYWYRQLPEEGLKFMVYLQKENIIDESGMPKERFSAEFPKEGPSILRIQQVVRGDSAAYFCATLFGGNTEAFFGQGTRLTVV.

This clonotype was found a few times. J is TRBJ2-3 and V is TRBV12-3 or TRBV12-4; 9 bases fit TRBD2. The CDR3 runs to 14 residues. The J segment lost 4 bases and the V segment lost 7 bases, leaving 6 bases of the junction unmatched. The CDR3 DNA sequence: TGTGCCAGCACCCAGCGCGGGGGGGCAGATACGCAGTATTTT. This translates into CASTQRGGADTQYF.

This clonotype was found a few times. The CDR3 loop reads CAWKKLGPYEQYF. The DNA of the CDR3 is TGTGCCTGGAAGAAGCTAGGCCCCTACGAGCAGTACTTC. The rearrangement uses TRBV30 and TRBJ2-7; D call uncertain. The germline V and J ends were trimmed by 4 bases and 2 bases, with 12 bases remaining between them. This CDR3 is 13 amino acids long. Germline CDR1 GTSNPN, CDR2 SVGIG (reference sequence).

This clonotype was counted ten times or more. The rearrangement links TRBV12-3 or TRBV12-4 to TRBJ1-2; D gene uncertain. V was trimmed by 1 base and J by 7 bases, leaving 4 bases between them. The CDR3 is 11 amino acids. The CDR3 is CASSLGSGYTF. CDR3 nucleotides: TGTGCCAGCAGTTTAGGTTCTGGCTACACCTTC.